This TCR beta chain originates from a study of metastatic and nonmetastatic thyroid tumors. From germline, CDR1 is KGHDR and CDR2 SFDVKD. The CDR3 is 16 residues long. TCRdb used MiXCR to call clones anew from the PCR reads. The sample lists about 53,000 clones, roughly 22% seen once, with roughly 3.7% in the top ten. A few counts support this clone. An end of the junction does not agree with germline; a read error may underlie this. No treatment of any kind had been given to any patient before thyroid surgery. The chain carries TRBV24-1 and TRBJ2-1, with 8 bases lining up with TRBD2. The sequence came from a female donor with papillary thyroid cancer or a benign thyroid nodule (not recorded which). Some clones in this sample may be carry-over from other donors' samples. Sequenced input: blood. CDR3 residues: CATSDLSAGVYNEHFF. Here the CDR3 DNA reads TGTGCCACCAGTGACCTGTCAGCGGGAGTATACAATGAGCATTTCTTC.